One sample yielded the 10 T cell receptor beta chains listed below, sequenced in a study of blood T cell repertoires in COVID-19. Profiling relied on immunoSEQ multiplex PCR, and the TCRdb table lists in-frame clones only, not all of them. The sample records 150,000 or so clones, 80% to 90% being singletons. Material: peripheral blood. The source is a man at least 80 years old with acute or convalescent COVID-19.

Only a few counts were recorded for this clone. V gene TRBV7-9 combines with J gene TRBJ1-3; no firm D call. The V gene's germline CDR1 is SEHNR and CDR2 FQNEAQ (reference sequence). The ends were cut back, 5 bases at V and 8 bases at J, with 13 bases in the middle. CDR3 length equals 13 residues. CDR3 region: CASSIRLEDTIYF. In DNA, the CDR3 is TGTGCCAGCAGCATCAGACTCGAAGACACCATATATTTT.

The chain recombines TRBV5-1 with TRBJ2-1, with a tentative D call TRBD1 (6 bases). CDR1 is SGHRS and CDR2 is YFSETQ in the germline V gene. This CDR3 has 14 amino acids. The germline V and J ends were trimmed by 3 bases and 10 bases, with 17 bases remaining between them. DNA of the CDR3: TGCGCCAGCAGCTACCTCGACAGGCTGCAGGAGCAGTTCTTC. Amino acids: CASSYLDRLQEQFF.

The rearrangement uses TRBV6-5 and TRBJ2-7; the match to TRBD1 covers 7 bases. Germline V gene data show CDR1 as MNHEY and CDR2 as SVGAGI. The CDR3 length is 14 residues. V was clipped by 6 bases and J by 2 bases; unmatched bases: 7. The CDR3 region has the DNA TGTGCCAGCAGCCAAACTAGGGGGCCCTACGAGCAGTACTTC. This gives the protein CASSQTRGPYEQYF.

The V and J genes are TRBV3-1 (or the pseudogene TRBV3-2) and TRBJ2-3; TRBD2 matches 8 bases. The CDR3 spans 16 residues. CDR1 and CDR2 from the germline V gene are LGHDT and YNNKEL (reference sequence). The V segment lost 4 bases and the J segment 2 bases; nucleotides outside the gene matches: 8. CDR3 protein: CASSRHGGGNTDTQYF. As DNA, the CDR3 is TGTGCCAGCAGCCGCCACGGCGGGGGGAACACAGATACGCAGTATTTT.

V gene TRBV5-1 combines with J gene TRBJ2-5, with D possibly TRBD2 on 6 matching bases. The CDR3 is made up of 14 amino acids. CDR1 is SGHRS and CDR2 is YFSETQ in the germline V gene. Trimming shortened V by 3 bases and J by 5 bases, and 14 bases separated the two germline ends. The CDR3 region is CASSWDSFTETQYF. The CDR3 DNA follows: TGCGCCAGCAGCTGGGACTCGTTTACGGAGACCCAGTACTTC. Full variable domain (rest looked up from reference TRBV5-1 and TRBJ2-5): KAGVTQTPRYLIKTRGQQVTLSCSPISGHRSVSWYQQTPGQGLQFLFEYFSETQRNKGNFPGRFSGRQFSNSRSEMNVSTLELGDSALYLCASSWDSFTETQYFGPGTRLLVL.

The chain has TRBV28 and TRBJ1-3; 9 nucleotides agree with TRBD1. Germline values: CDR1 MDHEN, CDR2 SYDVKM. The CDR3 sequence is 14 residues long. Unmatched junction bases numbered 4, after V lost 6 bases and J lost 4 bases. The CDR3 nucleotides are TGTGCCAGCAGCGGACAGGGGTCCGGAAACACCATATATTTT. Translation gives CASSGQGSGNTIYF.

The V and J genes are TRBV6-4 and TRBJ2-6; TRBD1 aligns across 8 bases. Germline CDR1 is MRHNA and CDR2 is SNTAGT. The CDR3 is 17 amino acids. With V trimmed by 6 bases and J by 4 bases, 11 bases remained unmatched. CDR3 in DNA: TGTGCCAGCAGACCCGACAGGGGCGGTTTAGGGGCCAACGTCCTGACTTTC. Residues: CASRPDRGGLGANVLTF.

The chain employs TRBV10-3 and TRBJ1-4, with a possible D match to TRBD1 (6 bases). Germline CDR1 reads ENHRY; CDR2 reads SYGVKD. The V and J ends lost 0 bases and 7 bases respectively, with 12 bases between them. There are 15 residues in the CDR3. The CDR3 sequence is CAISESKGEGEKLFF. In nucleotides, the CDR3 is TGTGCCATCAGTGAGTCTAAGGGGGAAGGTGAAAAACTGTTTTTT.

Here the CDR3 reads CASSQGSRAGGRIYEQYF. The CDR3, as DNA: TGTGCCAGCAGCCAAGGCTCTAGGGCGGGAGGGCGGATATACGAGCAGTACTTC. The rearrangement joins TRBV3-1 (or the pseudogene TRBV3-2) to TRBJ2-7, with 9 bases that match TRBD2. With 1 base clipped from V and 4 bases from J, the junction kept 14 bases outside the gene matches. This CDR3 has 18 residues. The germline gives CDR1 LGHDT, CDR2 YNNKEL (reference sequence).

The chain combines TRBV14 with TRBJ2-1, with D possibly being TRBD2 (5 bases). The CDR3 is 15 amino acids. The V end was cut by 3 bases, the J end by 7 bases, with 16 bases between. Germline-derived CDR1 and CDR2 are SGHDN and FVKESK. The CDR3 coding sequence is TGTGCCAGCAGCCATGGAGGACGCTTGAAGAATGAGCAGTTCTTC. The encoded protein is CASSHGGRLKNEQFF.